This T cell receptor (beta chain) was sequenced during a study of blood T cell repertoires in COVID-19. This CDR3 comprises 14 residues. The germline V and J ends were trimmed by 0 bases and 8 bases, with 13 bases remaining between them. Germline CDR1 is MNHEY and CDR2 is SVGAGI. The sample holds a few counts of this clone. Using immunoSEQ multiplex PCR, the repertoire was profiled, and TCRdb retains in-frame clones only, with some absent. The data show approximately 140,000 clones, roughly 88% seen once. The source is a man between 60 and 75 years old with active or convalescent COVID-19. Input material: peripheral blood. V usage is TRBV6-5 and J usage is TRBJ1-2; a possible D gene is TRBD1 (6 bases). The CDR3 DNA is TGTGCCAGCAGTTACTCAGATCACAGGGACGGCTACACCTTC. Its protein product is CASSYSDHRDGYTF.